This T cell receptor beta chain was captured by sequencing in a study of blood T cell repertoires in COVID-19. Study as a whole: Specimens from acute and convalescent COVID-19 originated in the United States, Italy and Spain. Sources were T cells, B-cell-depleted T cells, or PBMCs; the material itself was cDNA or gDNA.

As processed by the authors: Reference gene primer amplification in the assay estimated nucleated cell counts. Clones were sequenced by immunoSEQ multiplex PCR, and TCRdb holds only the in-frame ones, with some missing. For V, J and clone size, that table is used; D and trimming come from the DNA. The table lists fewer than 250,000 clones, 86% of them singletons, with roughly 2.4% in the top ten. Of note for this clone: Other DNA sequences in the same sample also yield this CDR3.

Trimming removed 5 bases from V and 5 bases from J, with 12 bases in between. Germline CDR1 reads MNHNY; CDR2 reads SVGAGI (reference sequence). The CDR3 sequence is 13 residues long. The clonotype was recovered from a woman in her forties or fifties with acute or convalescent COVID-19. The chain carries TRBV6-6 and TRBJ1-1, with D maybe TRBD1 (5 bases). Specimen: peripheral blood. For the CDR3, the DNA is TGTGCCAGCAGTACGGGGGGAGGTACTGAAGCTTTCTTT. Translation: CASSTGGGTEAFF.